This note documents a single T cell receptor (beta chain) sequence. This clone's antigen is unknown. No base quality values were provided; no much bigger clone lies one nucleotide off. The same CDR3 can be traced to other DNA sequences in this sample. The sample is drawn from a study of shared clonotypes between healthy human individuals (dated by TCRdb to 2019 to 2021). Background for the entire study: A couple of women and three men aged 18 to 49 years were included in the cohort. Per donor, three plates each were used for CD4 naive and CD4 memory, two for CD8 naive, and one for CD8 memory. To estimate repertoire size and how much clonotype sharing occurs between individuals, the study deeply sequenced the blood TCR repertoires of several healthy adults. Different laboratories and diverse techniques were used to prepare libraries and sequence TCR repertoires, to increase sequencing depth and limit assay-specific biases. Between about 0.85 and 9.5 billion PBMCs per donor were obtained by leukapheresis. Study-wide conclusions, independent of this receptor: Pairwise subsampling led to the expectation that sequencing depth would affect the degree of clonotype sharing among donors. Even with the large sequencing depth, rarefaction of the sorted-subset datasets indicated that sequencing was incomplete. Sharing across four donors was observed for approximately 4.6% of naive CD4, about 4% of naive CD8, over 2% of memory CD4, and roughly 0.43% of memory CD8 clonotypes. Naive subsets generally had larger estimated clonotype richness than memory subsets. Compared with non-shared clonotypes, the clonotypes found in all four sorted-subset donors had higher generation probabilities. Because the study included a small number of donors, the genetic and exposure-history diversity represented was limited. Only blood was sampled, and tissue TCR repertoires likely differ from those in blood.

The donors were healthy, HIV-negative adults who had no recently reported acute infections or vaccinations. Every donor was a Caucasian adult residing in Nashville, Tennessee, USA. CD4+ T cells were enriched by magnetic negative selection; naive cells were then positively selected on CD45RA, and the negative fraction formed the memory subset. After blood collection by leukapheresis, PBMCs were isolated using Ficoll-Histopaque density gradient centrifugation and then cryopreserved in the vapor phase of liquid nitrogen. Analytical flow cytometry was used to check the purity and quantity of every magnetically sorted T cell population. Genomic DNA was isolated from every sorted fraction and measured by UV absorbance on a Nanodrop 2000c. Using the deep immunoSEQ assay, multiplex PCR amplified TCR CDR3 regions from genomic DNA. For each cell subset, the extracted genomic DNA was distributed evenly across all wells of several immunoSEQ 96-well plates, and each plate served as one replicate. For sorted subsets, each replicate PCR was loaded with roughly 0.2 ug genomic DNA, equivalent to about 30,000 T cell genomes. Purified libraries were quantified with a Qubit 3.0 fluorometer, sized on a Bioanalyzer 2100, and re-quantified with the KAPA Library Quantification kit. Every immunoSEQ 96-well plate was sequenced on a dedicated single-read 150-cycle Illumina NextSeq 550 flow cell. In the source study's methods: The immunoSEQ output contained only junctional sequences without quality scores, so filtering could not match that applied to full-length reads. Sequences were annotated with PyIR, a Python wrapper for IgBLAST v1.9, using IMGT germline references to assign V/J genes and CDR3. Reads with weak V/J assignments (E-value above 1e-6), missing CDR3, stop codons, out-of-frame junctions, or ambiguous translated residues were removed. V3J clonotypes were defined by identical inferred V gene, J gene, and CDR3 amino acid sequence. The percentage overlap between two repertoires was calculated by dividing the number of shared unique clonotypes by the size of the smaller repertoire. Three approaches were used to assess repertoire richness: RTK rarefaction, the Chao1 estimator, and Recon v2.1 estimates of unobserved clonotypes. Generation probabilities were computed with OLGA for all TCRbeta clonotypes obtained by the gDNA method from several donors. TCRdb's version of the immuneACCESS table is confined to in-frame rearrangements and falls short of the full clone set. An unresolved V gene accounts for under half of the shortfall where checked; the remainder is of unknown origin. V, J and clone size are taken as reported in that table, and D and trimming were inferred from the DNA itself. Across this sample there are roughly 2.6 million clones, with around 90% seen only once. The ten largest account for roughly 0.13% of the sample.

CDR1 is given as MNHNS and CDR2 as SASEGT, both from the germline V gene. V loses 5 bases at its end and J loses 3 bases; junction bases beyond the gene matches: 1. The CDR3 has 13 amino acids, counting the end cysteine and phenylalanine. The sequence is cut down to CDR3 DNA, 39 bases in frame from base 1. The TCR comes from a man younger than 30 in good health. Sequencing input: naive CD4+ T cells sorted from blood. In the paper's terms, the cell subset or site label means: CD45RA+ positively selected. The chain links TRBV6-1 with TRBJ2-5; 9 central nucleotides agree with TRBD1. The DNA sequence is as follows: TGTGCCAGCAGTCGGGACAGGGAAGAGACCCAGTACTTC. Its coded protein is CASSRDREETQYF.